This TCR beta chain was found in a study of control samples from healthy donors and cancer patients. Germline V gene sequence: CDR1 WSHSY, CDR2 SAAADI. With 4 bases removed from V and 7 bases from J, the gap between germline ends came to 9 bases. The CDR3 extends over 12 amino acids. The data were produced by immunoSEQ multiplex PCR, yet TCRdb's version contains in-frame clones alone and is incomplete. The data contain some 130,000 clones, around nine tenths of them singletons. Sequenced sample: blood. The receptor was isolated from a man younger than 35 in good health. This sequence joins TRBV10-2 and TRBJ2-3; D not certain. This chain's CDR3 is CASSGTPNTQYF. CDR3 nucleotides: TGCGCCAGCAGTGGGACGCCAAATACGCAGTATTTT.